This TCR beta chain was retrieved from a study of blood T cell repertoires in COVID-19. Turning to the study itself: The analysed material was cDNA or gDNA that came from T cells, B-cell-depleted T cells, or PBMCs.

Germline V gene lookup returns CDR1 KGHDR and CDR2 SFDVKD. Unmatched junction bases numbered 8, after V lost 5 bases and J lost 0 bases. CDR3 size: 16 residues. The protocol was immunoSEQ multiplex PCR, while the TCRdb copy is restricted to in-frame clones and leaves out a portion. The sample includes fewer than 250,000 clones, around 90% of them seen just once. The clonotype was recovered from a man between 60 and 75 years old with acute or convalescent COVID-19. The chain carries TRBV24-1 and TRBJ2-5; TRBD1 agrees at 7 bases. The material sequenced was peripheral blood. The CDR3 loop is CATSGGDRLYQETQYF. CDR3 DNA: TGTGCCACCAGTGGTGGGGACAGACTATACCAAGAGACCCAGTACTTC.